One T cell receptor (beta chain) is described in this entry. It lacks a known antigen. No much larger clonotype is one base removed from it; base qualities were not supplied. The CDR3 starts with the cysteine, ends with the phenylalanine, and has 15 residues. CDR3 DNA is the only sequence kept; it has 45 bases, read in frame from the first base. V is clipped by 5 bases and J by 2 bases, and the sequence between their germline boundaries is 15 bases long. The CDR1 and CDR2 encoded by the germline V gene (reference sequence) are LGHDT and YNNKEL. This specimen comes from a study of T cell responses to AZD1222 COVID-19 vaccine (dated by TCRdb to the early 2020s). For the study in its entirety: AZD1222 recipients with second doses at about 4 weeks or about 12 weeks were pooled, because spike-specific TCR depth and breadth did not differ between schedules. TCR sequencing was performed for 233 trial participants, of whom approximately 200 were given two doses of AZD1222 and approximately 25 were given two doses of MenACWY control vaccine. Trial participants were enrolled into age subgroups of 18-55, 56-69 and 70-plus years, which contained about 150, 28 and 57 TCR-sequenced participants, respectively. The research as a whole found: Participants were mostly white British and included more females than males, and it was suggested by the authors that clonal diversity may have been underestimated. Reportedly, almost half of the unique spike-specific TCRs recognized epitopes lying outside the regions that are mutated in the B.1.351 and B.1.1.7 variants. CD4 TCRs associated with the vaccine covered the entire spike protein, and the dominant responses were in regions 160-218 and 743-854. Conclusions about previously exposed vaccinees are limited, since just six or seven AZD1222 recipients were seropositive for SARS-CoV-2 at baseline. Spike-specific TCR breadth and depth rose significantly after two AZD1222 doses compared with day 0 and with MenACWY recipients. In the small 56-69-year group, the increase in depth fell short of significance, most likely because of low power. No day 14 peak-response samples were available, so repertoires were characterized only after the peak T cell response.

According to the study, the label for this sample's time point signals: baseline before first vaccination. Samples from vaccinated people were obtained from the UK trials COV001 and COV002, which included a single-blind randomized controlled phase 2/3 trial of AZD1222 (ChAdOx1 nCoV-19) in healthy adults. For TCRbeta chain sequencing, PBMC samples from trial participants were taken at day 0 and at day 28 after the second dose. The CDR3 regions of human TCRbeta chains were subjected to immunosequencing. Per the authors' processing: TCRs in the repertoires were matched against a reference library of SARS-CoV-2-specific TCRs that had been generated with the MIRA antigen-specificity platform. Breadth was defined as the fraction of unique TCRs that were SARS-CoV-2-associated. Depth was defined as the fraction of total T cells that were SARS-CoV-2-associated. Using the MIRA data, every spike-specific TCR was mapped to the spike region that the TCR reacted to and assigned to either a CD4 or a CD8 class. Log10-transformed breadth and depth values were compared by one-way ANOVA with Sidak's multiple comparisons tests. TCRdb limited this immuneACCESS table to in-frame rearrangements with V and J called. A share of clones is missing; checked studies link under half to unresolved V genes, and the rest is unexplained. From that table come the V and J calls and clone size; the DNA was used to work out D and trimming. The sample table contains about 99,000 clones; only one count was recorded for 70% to 90% of them. Together, the top ten hold 2.9% of the sample.

The sequence derives from an adult in good health. This specimen consisted of peripheral blood, obtained on day 0 of AZD1222 vaccination. The rearranged segments are TRBV3-1 (or the pseudogene TRBV3-2) and TRBJ2-5, with TRBD1 as a weak D call on 5 bases. The CDR3 has the sequence CASSSARAPQETQYF. The base sequence is TGTGCCAGCAGCTCTGCCAGGGCCCCTCAAGAGACCCAGTACTTC.